This T cell receptor (beta chain) is drawn from a study of blood T cell repertoires in COVID-19. This clone was recorded a few times. Sequencing was performed with immunoSEQ multiplex PCR; in TCRdb, only in-frame clones are kept and a portion is missing. The repertoire holds some 380,000 clones, with roughly four fifths as singletons. CDR1 is SGHAT and CDR2 is FQNNGV in the germline V gene. V lost 1 base and J lost 8; bases outside the gene matches: 0. This CDR3 spans 12 amino acids. This chain uses TRBV11-2 with TRBJ2-3, with TRBD2 matching 7 bases. The sequence was collected from a human donor with acute or convalescent COVID-19. The donor label of this sample is uncertain. Sequenced input: peripheral blood. The CDR3 protein is CASSLVAGTQYF. DNA for the CDR3: TGTGCCAGCAGCTTAGTAGCGGGTACGCAGTATTTT.